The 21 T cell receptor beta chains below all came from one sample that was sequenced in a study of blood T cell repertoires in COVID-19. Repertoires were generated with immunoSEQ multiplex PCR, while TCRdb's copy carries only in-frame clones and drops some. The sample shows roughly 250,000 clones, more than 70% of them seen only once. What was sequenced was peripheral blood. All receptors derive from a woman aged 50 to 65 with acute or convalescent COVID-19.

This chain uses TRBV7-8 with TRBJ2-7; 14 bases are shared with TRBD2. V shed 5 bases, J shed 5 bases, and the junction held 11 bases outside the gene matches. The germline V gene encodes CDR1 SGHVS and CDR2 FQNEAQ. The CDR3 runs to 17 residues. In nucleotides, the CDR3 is TGTGCCAGCAGCCGAAGACTAGCGGGAGGGCCTACCCACGAGCAGTACTTC. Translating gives CASSRRLAGGPTHEQYF.

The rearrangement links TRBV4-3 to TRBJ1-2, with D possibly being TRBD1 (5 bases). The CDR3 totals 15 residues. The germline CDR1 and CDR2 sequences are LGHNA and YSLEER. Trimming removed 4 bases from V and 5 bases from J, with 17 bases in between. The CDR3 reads CASSPRQGGGYGYTF. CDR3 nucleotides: TGCGCCAGCAGCCCCCGGCAGGGAGGAGGGTATGGCTACACCTTC.

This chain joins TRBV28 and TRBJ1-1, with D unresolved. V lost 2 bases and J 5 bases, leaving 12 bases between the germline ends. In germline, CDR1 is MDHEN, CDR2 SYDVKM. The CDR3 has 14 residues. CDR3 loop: CASSLVWRKTEAFF. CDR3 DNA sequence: TGTGCCAGCAGTTTAGTTTGGAGGAAGACTGAAGCTTTCTTT.

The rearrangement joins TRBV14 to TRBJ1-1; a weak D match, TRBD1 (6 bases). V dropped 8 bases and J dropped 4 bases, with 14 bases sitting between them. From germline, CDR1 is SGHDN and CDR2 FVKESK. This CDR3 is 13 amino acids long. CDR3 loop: CASGDTGGTEAFF. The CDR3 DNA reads TGTGCCAGCGGGGACACTGGGGGCACTGAAGCTTTCTTT.

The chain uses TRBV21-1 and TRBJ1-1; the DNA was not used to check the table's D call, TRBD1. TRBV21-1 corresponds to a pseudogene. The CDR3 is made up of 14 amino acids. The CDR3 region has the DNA TGTGCCAGCAGCAGGGACAGGGGGAACACTGAAGCTTTCTTT. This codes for CASSRDRGNTEAFF.

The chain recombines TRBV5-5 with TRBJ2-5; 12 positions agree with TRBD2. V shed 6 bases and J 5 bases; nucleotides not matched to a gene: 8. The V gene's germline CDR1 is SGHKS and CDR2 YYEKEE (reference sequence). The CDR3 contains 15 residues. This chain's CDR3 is CASIGIGLAGETQYF. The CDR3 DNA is TGTGCCAGCATAGGAATTGGACTAGCGGGGGAGACCCAGTACTTC.

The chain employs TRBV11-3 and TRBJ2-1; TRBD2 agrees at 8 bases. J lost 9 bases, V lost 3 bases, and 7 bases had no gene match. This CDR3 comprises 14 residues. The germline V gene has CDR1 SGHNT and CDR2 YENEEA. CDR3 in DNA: TGTGCCAGCAGCTTCGGGACTAGGGCTCTTGAGCAGTTCTTC. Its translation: CASSFGTRALEQFF.

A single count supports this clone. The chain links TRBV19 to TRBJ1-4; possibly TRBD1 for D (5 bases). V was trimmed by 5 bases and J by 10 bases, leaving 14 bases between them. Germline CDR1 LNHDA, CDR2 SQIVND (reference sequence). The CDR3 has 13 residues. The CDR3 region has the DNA TGTGCCAGTAGTTCGGGGGTCTTCGGAAAACTGTTTTTT. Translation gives CASSSGVFGKLFF.

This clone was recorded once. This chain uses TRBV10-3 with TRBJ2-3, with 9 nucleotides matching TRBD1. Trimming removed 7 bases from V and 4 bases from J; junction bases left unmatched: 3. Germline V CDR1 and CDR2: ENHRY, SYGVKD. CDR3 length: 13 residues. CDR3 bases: TGTGCCATCAAGGGACAGGGCGCAGATACGCAGTATTTT. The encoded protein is CAIKGQGADTQYF.

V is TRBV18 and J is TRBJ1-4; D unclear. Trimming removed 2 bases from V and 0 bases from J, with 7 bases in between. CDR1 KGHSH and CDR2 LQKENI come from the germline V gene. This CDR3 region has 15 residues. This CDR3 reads CASSPVRTTNEKLFF. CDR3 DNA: TGTGCCAGCTCACCAGTGAGGACAACTAATGAAAAACTGTTTTTT.

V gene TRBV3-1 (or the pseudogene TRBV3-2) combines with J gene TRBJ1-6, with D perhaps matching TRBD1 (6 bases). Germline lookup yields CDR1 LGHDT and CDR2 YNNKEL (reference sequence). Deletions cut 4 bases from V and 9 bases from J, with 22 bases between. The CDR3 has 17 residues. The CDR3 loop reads CASSPQTSDSQLSPLHF. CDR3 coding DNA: TGTGCCAGCAGCCCCCAAACCTCGGACAGCCAGCTTTCACCCCTCCACTTT.

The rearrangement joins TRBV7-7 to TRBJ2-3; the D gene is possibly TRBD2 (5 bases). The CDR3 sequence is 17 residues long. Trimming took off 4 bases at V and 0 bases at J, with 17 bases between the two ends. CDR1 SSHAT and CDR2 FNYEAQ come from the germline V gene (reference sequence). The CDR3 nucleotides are TGTGCCAGCAGCTCGGGCCGGCATAGGACTAGCACAGATACGCAGTATTTT. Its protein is CASSSGRHRTSTDTQYF. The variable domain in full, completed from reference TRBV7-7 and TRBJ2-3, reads GAGVSQSPRYKVTKRGQDVTLRCDPISSHATLYWYQQALGQGPEFLTYFNYEAQPDKSGLPSDRFSAERPEGSISTLTIQRTEQRDSAMYRCASSSGRHRTSTDTQYFGPGTRLTVL.

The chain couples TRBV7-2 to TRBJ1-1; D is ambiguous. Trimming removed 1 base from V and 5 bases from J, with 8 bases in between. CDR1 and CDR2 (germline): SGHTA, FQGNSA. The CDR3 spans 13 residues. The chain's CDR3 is CASSLGKRTEAFF. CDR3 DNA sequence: TGTGCCAGCAGCTTAGGTAAACGGACTGAAGCTTTCTTT. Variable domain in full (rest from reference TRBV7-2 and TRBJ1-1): GAGVSQSPSNKVTEKGKDVELRCDPISGHTALYWYRQSLGQGLEFLIYFQGNSAPDKSGLPSDRFSAERTGGSVSTLTIQRTQQEDSAVYLCASSLGKRTEAFFGQGTRLTVV.

CDR3 nucleotide sequence: TGTGCCAGCAGAGACGGAGATCAGCCCCAGCATTTT. Translating gives CASRDGDQPQHF. The genes are TRBV6-5 and TRBJ1-5; D unresolved. The germline V gene has CDR1 MNHEY and CDR2 SVGAGI. The CDR3 totals 12 residues. V was trimmed by 6 bases and J by 5 bases, leaving 8 bases between them.

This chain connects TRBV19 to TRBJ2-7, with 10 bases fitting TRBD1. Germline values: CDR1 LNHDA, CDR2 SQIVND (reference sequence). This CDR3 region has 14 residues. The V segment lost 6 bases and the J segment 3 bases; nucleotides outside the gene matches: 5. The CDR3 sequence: CASRRQGALYEQYF. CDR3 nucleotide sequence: TGTGCCAGTAGGAGACAGGGGGCCCTCTACGAGCAGTACTTC.

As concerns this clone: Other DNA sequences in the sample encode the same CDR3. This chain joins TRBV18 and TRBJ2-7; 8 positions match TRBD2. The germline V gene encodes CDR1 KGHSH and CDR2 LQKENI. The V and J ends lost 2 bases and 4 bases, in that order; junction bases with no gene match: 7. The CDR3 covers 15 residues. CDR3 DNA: TGTGCCAGCTCACCAGGGCTAGCGGGCGTTTACGAGCAGTACTTC. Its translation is CASSPGLAGVYEQYF. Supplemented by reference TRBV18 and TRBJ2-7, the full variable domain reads NAGVMQNPRHLVRRRGQEARLRCSPMKGHSHVYWYRQLPEEGLKFMVYLQKENIIDESGMPKERFSAEFPKEGPSILRIQQVVRGDSAAYFCASSPGLAGVYEQYFGPGTRLTVT.

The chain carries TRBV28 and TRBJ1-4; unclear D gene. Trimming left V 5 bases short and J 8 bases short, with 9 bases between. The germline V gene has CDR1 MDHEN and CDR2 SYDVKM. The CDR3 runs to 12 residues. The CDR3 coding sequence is TGTGCCAGCAGTCTCAGTGAAGAAAAACTGTTTTTT. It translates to CASSLSEEKLFF.

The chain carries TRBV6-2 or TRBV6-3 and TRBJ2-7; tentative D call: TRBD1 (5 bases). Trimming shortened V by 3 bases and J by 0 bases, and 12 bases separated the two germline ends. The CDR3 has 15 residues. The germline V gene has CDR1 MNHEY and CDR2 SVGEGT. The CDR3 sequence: CASSYVLGVSYEQYF. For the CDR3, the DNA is TGTGCCAGCAGTTATGTGCTAGGGGTCTCCTACGAGCAGTACTTC.

CDR3 in amino acids: CASSLVGTDNEKLFF. CDR3 coding DNA: TGCGCCAGCAGCTTGGTCGGGACAGATAATGAAAAACTGTTTTTT. J is TRBJ1-4 and V is TRBV5-1; 7 bases are shared with TRBD1. CDR3 length: 15 residues. Germline V lookup: CDR1 SGHRS, CDR2 YFSETQ. J was trimmed by 4 bases and V by 0 bases; bases with no gene match: 3.

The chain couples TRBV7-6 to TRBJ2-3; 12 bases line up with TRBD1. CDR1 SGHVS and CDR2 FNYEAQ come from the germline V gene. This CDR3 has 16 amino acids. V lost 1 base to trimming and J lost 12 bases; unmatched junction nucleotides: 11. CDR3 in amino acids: CASSLEGDRGLGLQYF. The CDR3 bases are TGTGCCAGCAGCTTAGAAGGGGACAGGGGGCTTGGTCTCCAGTATTTT.

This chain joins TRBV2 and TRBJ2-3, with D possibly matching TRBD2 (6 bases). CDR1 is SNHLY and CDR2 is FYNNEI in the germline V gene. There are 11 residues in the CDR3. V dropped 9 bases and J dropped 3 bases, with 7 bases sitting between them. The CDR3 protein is CASAGTDTQYF. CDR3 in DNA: TGTGCCAGTGCGGGGACAGATACGCAGTATTTT.